One sample yielded the 14 T cell receptor beta chains listed below, sequenced in a study of blood T cell repertoires in COVID-19. TCRdb's copy holds only in-frame clones and misses some; the assay was immunoSEQ multiplex PCR. Here the sample spans over 300,000 clones, about 86% being singletons. Sequenced: peripheral blood. The receptors come from a woman in her 50s with acute or convalescent COVID-19.

The chain links TRBV7-2 to TRBJ1-1; D gene ambiguous. Germline CDR1 reads SGHTA; CDR2 reads FQGNSA. The CDR3 spans 14 residues. V lost 0 bases to trimming and J lost 6 bases, with 11 bases between them. Here the CDR3 reads CASSLAGTIAEAFF. In DNA, the CDR3 is TGTGCCAGCAGCTTAGCAGGCACTATCGCTGAAGCTTTCTTT.

There are a few counts of this clone. The rearrangement links TRBV10-1 to TRBJ2-3, with D possibly being TRBD1 (7 bases). CDR1 is WNHNN, CDR2 SYGVQD, per germline (reference sequence). Trimming removed 5 bases from V and 8 bases from J, with 14 bases in between. The CDR3 extends over 13 amino acids. This CDR3 reads CASSSRQGGTQYF. The CDR3 DNA follows: TGCGCCAGCAGTTCTCGACAGGGAGGTACGCAGTATTTT.

This chain uses TRBV15 with TRBJ2-2, with D tentatively TRBD1 (5 bases). Trimming removed 8 bases from V and 9 bases from J, with 13 bases in between. CDR1 LNHNV and CDR2 YYDKDF come from the germline V gene (reference sequence). This CDR3 contains 12 residues. CDR3 coding DNA: TGTGCCACCGCGATTTGGGGCCGGGAGCTGTTTTTT. This translates into CATAIWGRELFF.

As for this clone: The same CDR3 also results from other DNA sequences found in this sample. V usage is TRBV10-2 and J usage is TRBJ2-3; 7 bases line up with TRBD2. This CDR3 spans 13 amino acids. Germline CDR1 and CDR2: WSHSY and SAAADI. V lost 4 bases to trimming and J lost 6 bases; unmatched junction nucleotides: 4. The CDR3: CASSGGRGDTQYF. CDR3 nucleotide sequence: TGCGCCAGCAGTGGCGGGAGAGGGGATACGCAGTATTTT.

The chain links TRBV11-1 to TRBJ2-7, with D possibly being TRBD1 (5 bases). CDR3 length: 15 residues. Trimming took off 5 bases at V and 0 bases at J, with 14 bases between the two ends. Germline CDR1 is SGHAT and CDR2 is FQDESV (reference sequence). The CDR3 nucleotides read TGTGCCAGCAGCCCAGCAGGGTCCGTCTCCTACGAGCAGTACTTC. It codes for CASSPAGSVSYEQYF.

CDR3 sequence (DNA): TGTGCCATCAGGGGGCCCCTGAACACTGAAGCTTTCTTT. Protein product: CAIRGPLNTEAFF. V and J are TRBV10-3 and TRBJ1-1; a possible D gene is TRBD1 (5 bases). Germline CDR1 reads ENHRY; CDR2 reads SYGVKD. The germline V and J ends were trimmed by 6 bases and 0 bases, with 8 bases remaining between them. The CDR3 length is 13 residues.

This clone is a singleton in its sample. The chain is built from TRBV2 and TRBJ1-4; 11 bases are a match to TRBD1. Per the germline V gene, CDR1 is SNHLY and CDR2 is FYNNEI. This CDR3 is 13 amino acids long. V was clipped by 11 bases and J by 8 bases; unmatched bases: 7. The CDR3 bases are TGTGCCGGACAGGGGGCAGAAGAAGAAAAACTGTTTTTT. It specifies CAGQGAEEEKLFF.

V usage is TRBV4-1 and J usage is TRBJ2-3; the D gene is possibly TRBD1 (5 bases). Trimming took off 1 base at V and 8 bases at J, with 13 bases between the two ends. The CDR3 is made up of 14 amino acids. Germline lookup yields CDR1 MGHRA and CDR2 YSYEKL. The CDR3 loop reads CASSQGGELGTQYF. The CDR3 nucleotides read TGCGCCAGCAGCCAAGGGGGCGAATTGGGTACGCAGTATTTT.

CDR3 nucleotide sequence: TGTGCCAGCGATTCCGGGACAGGCTATGGCTACACCTTC. Amino acids: CASDSGTGYGYTF. The chain couples TRBV4-2 to TRBJ1-2, with 8 nucleotides matching TRBD1. The V gene end was trimmed by 8 bases and the J gene end by 4 bases; junction bases not matched to a gene: 6. The CDR3 has 13 residues. CDR1 is LGHNA, CDR2 YNFKEQ, per germline.

This sequence joins TRBV25-1 and TRBJ2-5; D ambiguous. There are 14 residues in the CDR3. CDR1 MGHDK and CDR2 SYGVNS come from the germline V gene. Trimming left V 1 base short and J 1 base short, with 7 bases between. The CDR3 loop is CASSELQTQETQYF. The CDR3 nucleotides read TGTGCCAGCAGTGAATTACAGACCCAAGAGACCCAGTACTTC. The variable domain in full, completed from reference TRBV25-1 and TRBJ2-5, reads EADIYQTPRYLVIGTGKKITLECSQTMGHDKMYWYQQDPGMELHLIHYSYGVNSTEKGDLSSESTVSRIRTEHFPLTLESARPSHTSQYLCASSELQTQETQYFGPGTRLLVL.

This clone was seen a single time. The chain recombines TRBV30 with TRBJ1-4, with D unresolved. The germline V and J ends were trimmed by 5 bases and 7 bases, with 11 bases remaining between them. The CDR3 runs to 12 residues. Germline CDR1 GTSNPN, CDR2 SVGIG (reference sequence). DNA for the CDR3: TGTGCCTGGGACGGGGAGACTGAAAAACTGTTTTTT. This gives the protein CAWDGETEKLFF.

V usage is TRBV27 and J usage is TRBJ1-6, with D uncertain. This CDR3 contains 15 residues. Trimming pared 11 bases from V and 0 bases from J, leaving 14 bases between. Germline V gives CDR1 MNHEY, CDR2 SMNVEV (reference sequence). The DNA for the CDR3 is TGTGCCTCGCAGGCCGGGAGCTCCTATAATTCACCCCTCCACTTT. This codes for CASQAGSSYNSPLHF.

The V and J genes are TRBV12-5 and TRBJ1-1, with 7 nucleotides matching TRBD1. The CDR3 is 13 amino acids. V dropped 5 bases and J dropped 5; count of bases not matched to a gene: 5. Germline V gives CDR1 LGHNT, CDR2 FRNRAP. The CDR3 DNA reads TGTGCTAGTGGTGACAGGGAGTGGACTGAAGCTTTCTTT. Translating it yields CASGDREWTEAFF. Based on the CDR3 plus reference TRBV12-5 and TRBJ1-1, the full variable domain is DARVTQTPRHKVTEMGQEVTMRCQPILGHNTVFWYRQTMMQGLELLAYFRNRAPLDDSGMPKDRFSAEMPDATLATLKIQPSEPRDSAVYFCASGDREWTEAFFGQGTRLTVV.

The chain combines TRBV4-1 with TRBJ1-1; D might be TRBD1 (5 bases). This CDR3 is 14 amino acids long. V dropped 2 bases and J dropped 1 base, with 8 bases sitting between them. CDR1 is MGHRA and CDR2 is YSYEKL in the germline V gene. This CDR3 reads CASSQIGQNTEAFF. DNA of the CDR3: TGCGCCAGCAGCCAAATTGGACAGAACACTGAAGCTTTCTTT.